The TCR beta chain described here comes from a study of T-cell memory formation after mild COVID-19. Study-level information: TCR clusters largely stayed donor specific. Study-level findings and limits: Mainly CM and EM harbored the contracting CD4+ clones; mainly EMRA harbored the CD8+ ones.

TCRdb analysed the 5' RACE reads with MiXCR anew, one entry per CDR3 protein. The sample comprises around 150,000 distinct CDR3 sequences, roughly 15% of which are singletons, and approximately 14% rests with the top ten. This clonotype has just a few counts. What it recognizes is unknown. V was clipped by 4 bases and J by 0 bases, with 10 bases between them. The length of the CDR3 is 14 residues. Germline V gives CDR1 SGDLS, CDR2 YYNGEE. This receptor was obtained from an adult woman who had mild COVID-19 (a few samples of this study predate the infection). Cell type and time point are not known. What was sequenced was PBMCs or a T cell subset sorted from them (not recorded which). This rearrangement joins TRBV9 to TRBJ1-1; D remains ambiguous. This chain's CDR3 is CASSPRSLNTEAFF. In nucleotides, the CDR3 is TGTGCCAGCAGCCCCCGGTCCTTGAACACTGAAGCTTTCTTT.